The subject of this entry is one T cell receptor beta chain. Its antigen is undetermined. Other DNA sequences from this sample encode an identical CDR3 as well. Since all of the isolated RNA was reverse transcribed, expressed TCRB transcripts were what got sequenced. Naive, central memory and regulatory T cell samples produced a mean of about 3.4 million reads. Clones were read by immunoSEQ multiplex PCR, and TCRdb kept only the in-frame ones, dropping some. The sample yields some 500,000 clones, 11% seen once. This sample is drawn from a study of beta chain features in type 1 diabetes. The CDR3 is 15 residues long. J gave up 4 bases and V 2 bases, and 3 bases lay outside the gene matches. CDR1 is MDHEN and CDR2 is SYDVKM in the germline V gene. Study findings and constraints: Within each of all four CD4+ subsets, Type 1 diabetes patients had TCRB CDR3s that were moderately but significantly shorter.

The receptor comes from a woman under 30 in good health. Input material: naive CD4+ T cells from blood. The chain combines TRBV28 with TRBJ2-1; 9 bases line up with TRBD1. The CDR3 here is CASSLGGTGYNEQFF. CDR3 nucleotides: TGTGCCAGCAGTTTAGGGGGGACAGGGTACAATGAGCAGTTCTTC.